The 8 T cell receptor beta chains below all came from one sample that was sequenced in a study of cytotoxic CD8 clonotypes in ibrutinib-treated CLL. The data were produced by immunoSEQ multiplex PCR, yet TCRdb's version contains in-frame clones alone and is incomplete. The sample lists over 200,000 clones, around 75% occurring once. The material was PBMCs, obtained after 12 months of ibrutinib treatment. Source of these receptors: a human donor with chronic lymphocytic leukemia.

The V gene is TRBV6-5, the J gene TRBJ2-7; 11 bases are shared with TRBD2. The CDR3 loop spans 14 amino acids. The V segment lost 6 bases and the J segment 3 bases; nucleotides outside the gene matches: 4. Germline V gene data show CDR1 as MNHEY and CDR2 as SVGAGI. This CDR3 reads CASSPTSGVYEQYF. Here the CDR3 DNA reads TGTGCCAGCAGCCCGACTAGCGGGGTCTACGAGCAGTACTTC.

Comment on this clone: It is likely a read error, because the conserved phenylalanine at the end of the CDR3 is missing. It is unclear where the CDR3 begins or ends on the DNA, so no DNA is shown, and the CDR3 is as TCRdb lists it. The rearrangement uses TRBV30 and TRBJ2-7. The CDR3 length equals 13 residues, ends included. CDR1 is GTSNPN, CDR2 SVGIG, per germline (reference sequence). The CDR3 loop reads CAWSDPGRERSSL.

The gene calls are TRBV30 and TRBJ1-6; D possibly corresponds to TRBD1 (5 bases). Germline CDR1 is GTSNPN and CDR2 is SVGIG (reference sequence). V lost 8 bases and J 0 bases, leaving 11 bases between the germline ends. The CDR3 consists of 14 residues. The CDR3 bases are TGTGCCAGGGGACGGAGCTCCTATAATTCACCCCTCCACTTT. Amino acid sequence: CARGRSSYNSPLHF.

The rearrangement uses TRBV15 and TRBJ2-1; 11 nucleotides align to TRBD2. The V segment lost 0 bases and the J segment 7 bases; nucleotides outside the gene matches: 5. The CDR3 contains 16 residues. Germline assignment: CDR1 LNHNV and CDR2 YYDKDF (reference sequence). The CDR3 loop is CATSRDGTSGKNEQFF. Here the CDR3 DNA reads TGTGCCACCAGCAGAGATGGGACTAGCGGTAAAAATGAGCAGTTCTTC.

As to this clone: The sample holds other DNA sequences that translate to the same CDR3. The chain joins TRBV30 to TRBJ2-3; D unclear. From germline, CDR1 is GTSNPN and CDR2 SVGIG (reference sequence). The CDR3 spans 13 residues. The ends were cut back, 0 bases at V and 3 bases at J, with 7 bases in the middle. The CDR3 protein is CAWSVGVTDTQYF. The CDR3 nucleotides read TGTGCCTGGAGTGTAGGTGTTACAGATACGCAGTATTTT.

V usage is TRBV6-6 and J usage is TRBJ1-2, with 10 bases aligning to TRBD1. After removal of 10 bases from V and 4 bases from J, the junction contained 6 bases not matched to a gene. Germline values: CDR1 MNHNY, CDR2 SVGAGI (reference sequence). The CDR3 runs 13 residues. This CDR3 reads CATLGTGAYGYTF. For the CDR3, the DNA is TGTGCCACCCTAGGGACAGGGGCCTATGGCTACACCTTC.

The V gene is TRBV27, the J gene TRBJ2-7; D may be TRBD1 (5 bases). Per the germline V gene, CDR1 is MNHEY and CDR2 is SMNVEV (reference sequence). The CDR3 extends over 16 amino acids. Deletions cut 2 bases from V and 1 base from J, with 15 bases between. The CDR3 loop reads CASSLTGQGYSYEQYF. DNA of the CDR3: TGTGCCAGCAGTTTAACCGGGCAGGGATATTCCTACGAGCAGTACTTC.

This rearrangement joins TRBV14 to TRBJ2-5; D is unclear. From germline, CDR1 is SGHDN and CDR2 FVKESK. The germline V and J ends were trimmed by 0 bases and 1 base, with 9 bases remaining between them. There are 15 residues in the CDR3. The CDR3 protein is CASSQDFGLQETQYF. The CDR3 nucleotides read TGTGCCAGCAGCCAAGATTTTGGCCTCCAAGAGACCCAGTACTTC.